This T cell receptor (beta chain) was profiled in a study of T cells after yellow fever vaccination. The CDR3 consists of 14 residues. Trimming left V 4 bases short and J 1 base short, with 11 bases between. The germline gives CDR1 SGHRS, CDR2 YFSETQ. One entry per CDR3 protein results from TCRdb running MiXCR on the 5' RACE reads. In the table there are 250,000 or so distinct CDR3 sequences, approximately 6.7% of which are singletons. In this sample, this clonotype turned up many times. The chain employs TRBV5-1 and TRBJ1-1; a possible D gene is TRBD1 (5 bases). The sequence came from a young man who received the YFV17D yellow fever vaccine. Here the sequenced sample was CD4+ T cells sorted from PBMCs, taken on the day of the yellow fever booster vaccination. The CDR3 spells CASSLRTQNTEAFF. CDR3 in DNA: TGCGCCAGCAGCCTAAGGACACAGAACACTGAAGCTTTCTTT. The whole variable domain, remainder taken from reference TRBV5-1 and TRBJ1-1, is KAGVTQTPRYLIKTRGQQVTLSCSPISGHRSVSWYQQTPGQGLQFLFEYFSETQRNKGNFPGRFSGRQFSNSRSEMNVSTLELGDSALYLCASSLRTQNTEAFFGQGTRLTVV.